This TCR beta chain is drawn from a study of T cells after yellow fever vaccination. The CDR3 has 12 residues. J was trimmed by 7 bases and V by 4 bases; bases with no gene match: 7. Germline V CDR1 and CDR2: SQVTM, ANQGSEA. This clonotype was seen more than once but under ten times. Its antigen is not known. Study outcomes and limitations: Across the CD4 and CD8 compartments, a small share of clonotypes was present in both.

MiXCR, applied by TCRdb to the 5' RACE reads, yields one record per CDR3 protein. The sample carries 300,000 to 400,000 distinct CDR3 sequences, about 6% recorded once. This specimen consisted of PBMCs, obtained 5 days after the yellow fever booster vaccination. The chain joins TRBV29-1 to TRBJ2-7, with TRBD2 identical over 7 bases. This sequence was found in a man aged 30-40 years who received the YFV17D yellow fever vaccine. CDR3 sequence (DNA): TGCAGCGTTGGAAGAAGGGAGGGGGAGCAGTACTTC. Translation: CSVGRREGEQYF.